This T cell receptor beta chain emerged from a study of response to subunit inactivated influenza vaccine. CDR1 and CDR2 from the germline V gene are MNHEY and SMNVEV (reference sequence). The length of the CDR3 is 16 residues. V lost 5 bases and J lost 7; bases outside the gene matches: 14. Findings of the study overall: The authors offered the suggestion that each seasonal influenza vaccination recruits few new T cells.

This clonotype was counted a few times. Its specificity is not known. MiXCR, run by TCRdb on the RT-PCR reads, gives a single entry per CDR3 protein. Here the sample spans about 620,000 distinct CDR3 sequences, approximately 12% being singletons. The receptor was derived from a man in his fifties who received an inactivated influenza vaccine. The sequencing used PBMCs from blood, collected on the day of vaccination. The chain has TRBV27 and TRBJ2-7; 10 bases agree with TRBD2. As DNA, the CDR3 is TGTGCCAGCAGTACCACTAGCGGGGCCCTTCCTCGGGAGCAGTACTTC. It encodes CASSTTSGALPREQYF.